This paragraph reports one TCR beta chain. One junction end disagrees with the germline gene, perhaps due to a read error. Germline CDR1 is LNHDA and CDR2 is SQIVND (reference sequence). CDR3 length: 15 amino acids. This sample is drawn from a study of lymphopenia after photon versus proton radiotherapy. Libraries were prepared by immunoSEQ multiplex PCR; TCRdb keeps only in-frame clonotypes and omits some of them. The data hold approximately 31,000 clones, with 84% observed a single time. This chain uses TRBV19 with TRBJ1-2; D is ambiguous. Specimen: peripheral blood, collected from a patient treated with proton-based radiotherapy. The origin of this receptor is a woman aged 70 to 79 with pancreatic cancer. In nucleotides, the CDR3 is TGTGCCAGTAGCCCAGGACGTCTCGGAGGCTATGGCTACGCCTTC. Residues: CASSPGRLGGYGYAF.